This T cell receptor beta chain was observed in a study of cytomegalovirus exposure and HLA in healthy donors. Points from the study as a whole: As was reported, the classifier diagnosed cytomegalovirus status with high specificity and sensitivity. Specific recognition of CMV antigens was confirmed in vitro for a few chains (all CMV-associated).

TCRdb's copy holds only in-frame clones and misses some; the assay was immunoSEQ multiplex PCR. The sample holds 85,000 to 120,000 clones; about 88% are singletons and the top ten take less than 2%. The CDR3 consists of 15 residues. Trimming removed 0 bases from V and 0 bases from J; junction bases left unmatched: 1. CDR1 is SGHRS, CDR2 YFSETQ, per germline. Note on this clone: What it binds is not known.

The TCR originated in a woman between 18 and 29 years old in good health and CMV-seropositive. The chain has TRBV5-1 and TRBJ2-5; TRBD2 aligns across 8 bases. Specimen: PBMCs. CDR3 sequence reads: CASSLDGGDQETQYF. CDR3 sequence (DNA): TGCGCCAGCAGCTTGGACGGGGGGGACCAAGAGACCCAGTACTTC.